This T cell receptor beta chain was documented in a study of blood T cell repertoires in COVID-19. Study-level information: From T cells, B-cell-depleted T cells, or PBMCs came the material, which was cDNA or gDNA.

In the source study's methods: Scientists estimated how many nucleated cells there were by amplifying reference gene primers. TCRdb's table, derived via immunoSEQ multiplex PCR, lists solely in-frame clones and lacks some. That table gives V, J and clone size, and the DNA gave D and trimming. The data contain approximately 200,000 clones, 88% of them singletons. V lost 1 base to trimming and J lost 3 bases, with 10 bases between them. The CDR3 is 16 amino acids. Germline V CDR1 and CDR2: LNHDA, SQIVND (reference sequence). This clonotype originated in a man between 65 and 79 years old with active or convalescent COVID-19. The sample comprised peripheral blood. This rearrangement joins TRBV19 to TRBJ2-6; possible D gene TRBD2, 5 bases. CDR3 nucleotides: TGTGCCAGTAGTATAGGCCGCGGGCATGGGGCCAACGTCCTGACTTTC. Protein: CASSIGRGHGANVLTF.